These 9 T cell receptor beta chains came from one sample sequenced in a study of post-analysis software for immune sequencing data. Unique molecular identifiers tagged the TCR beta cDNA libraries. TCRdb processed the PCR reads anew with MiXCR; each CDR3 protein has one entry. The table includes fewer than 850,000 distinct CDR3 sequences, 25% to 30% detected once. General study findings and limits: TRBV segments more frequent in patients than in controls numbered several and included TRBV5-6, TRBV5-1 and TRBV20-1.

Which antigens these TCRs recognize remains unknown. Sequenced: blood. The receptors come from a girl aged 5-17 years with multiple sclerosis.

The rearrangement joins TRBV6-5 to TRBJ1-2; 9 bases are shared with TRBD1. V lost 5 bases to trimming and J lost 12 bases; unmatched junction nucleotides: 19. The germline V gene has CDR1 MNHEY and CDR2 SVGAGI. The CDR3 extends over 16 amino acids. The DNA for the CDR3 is TGTGCCAGCAGTCCCAGGACAGGGGCCGCCTCCTACGGCGACACCTTC. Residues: CASSPRTGAASYGDTF.

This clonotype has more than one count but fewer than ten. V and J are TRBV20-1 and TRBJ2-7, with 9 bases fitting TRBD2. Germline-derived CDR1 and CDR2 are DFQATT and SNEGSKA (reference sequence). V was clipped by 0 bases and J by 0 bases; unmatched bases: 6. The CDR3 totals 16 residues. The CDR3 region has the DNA TGCAGTGCTAGAGATAGGGCTAGCGGGATCTCCTACGAGCAGTACTTC. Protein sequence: CSARDRASGISYEQYF.

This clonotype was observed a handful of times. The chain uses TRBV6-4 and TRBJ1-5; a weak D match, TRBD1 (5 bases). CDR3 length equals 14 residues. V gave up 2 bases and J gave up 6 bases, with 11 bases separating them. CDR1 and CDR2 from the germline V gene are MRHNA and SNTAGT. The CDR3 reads CASSDGAGAQPQHF. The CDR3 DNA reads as TGTGCCAGCAGTGACGGGGCCGGGGCTCAGCCCCAGCATTTT.

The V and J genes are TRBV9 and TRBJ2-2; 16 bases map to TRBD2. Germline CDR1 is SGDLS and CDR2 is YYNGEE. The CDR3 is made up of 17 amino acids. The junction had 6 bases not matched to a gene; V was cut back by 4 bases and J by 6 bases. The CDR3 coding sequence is TGTGCCAGCAGCACCGGGACTAGCGGGGGGGCCTCCGGGGAGCTGTTTTTT. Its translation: CASSTGTSGGASGELFF.

Written as DNA, the CDR3 is TGTGCCAGCAGTTTATCCCAATCCTACAATGAGCAGTTCTTC. Its translation is CASSLSQSYNEQFF. The chain combines TRBV28 with TRBJ2-1; no clear D. The ends were cut back, 1 base at V and 1 base at J, with 5 bases in the middle. CDR1 MDHEN and CDR2 SYDVKM come from the germline V gene. This CDR3 region has 14 residues.

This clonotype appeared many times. As DNA, the CDR3 is TGTGCCAGCAGCCGGACGAGCACGCAGTATTTT. This gives the protein CASSRTSTQYF. The genes are TRBV5-6 and TRBJ2-3; D uncertain. Per the germline V gene, CDR1 is SGHDT and CDR2 is YYEEEE. V was pared by 4 bases and J by 9 bases, with 9 bases between. The CDR3 sequence is 11 residues long.

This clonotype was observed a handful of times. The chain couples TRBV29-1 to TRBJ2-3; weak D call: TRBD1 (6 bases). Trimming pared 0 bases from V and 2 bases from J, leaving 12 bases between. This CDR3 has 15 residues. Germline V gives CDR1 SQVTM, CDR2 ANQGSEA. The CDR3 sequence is CSVEDYQGPTDTQYF. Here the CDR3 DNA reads TGCAGCGTTGAAGATTACCAGGGGCCCACAGATACGCAGTATTTT.

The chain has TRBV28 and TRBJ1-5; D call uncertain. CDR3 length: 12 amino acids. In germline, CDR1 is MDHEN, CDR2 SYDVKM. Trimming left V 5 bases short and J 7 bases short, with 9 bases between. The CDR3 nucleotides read TGTGCCAGCAGTCCGGACGAGCAGCCCCAGCATTTT. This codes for CASSPDEQPQHF.

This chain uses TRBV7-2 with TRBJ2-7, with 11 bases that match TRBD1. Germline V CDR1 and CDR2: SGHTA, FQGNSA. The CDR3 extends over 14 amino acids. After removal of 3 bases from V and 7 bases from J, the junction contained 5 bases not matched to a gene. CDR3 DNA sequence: TGTGCCAGCAGCTTGGACAGGGGGCAAGGGGAGCAGTACTTC. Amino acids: CASSLDRGQGEQYF.